This TCR beta chain was retrieved from a study of CD8 T cells in ankylosing spondylitis. Whole-study findings and limits: The disease-linked clones had a CD8+ phenotype and low blood frequencies. Reports say disease-linked clones showed up significantly more in matched ankylosing spondylitis synovial fluid. Blood of patients with ankylosing spondylitis appeared to be characterized by a TCR beta motif of roughly eight highly homologous variants.

This clonotype was seen many times. Its antigen is not known. Per the germline V gene, CDR1 is DFQATT and CDR2 is SNEGSKA (reference sequence). The ends lost 3 bases at V and 7 bases at J; junction bases unmatched: 9. The CDR3 extends over 14 amino acids. Construction of TCR beta libraries was performed using quantitative 5'-RACE with molecular barcodes. TCRdb re-called the 5' RACE reads through MiXCR, storing one row per CDR3 protein. The sample yields about 800,000 distinct CDR3 sequences, approximately 10% seen once. The TCR sequence derives from a male donor with ankylosing spondylitis. This chain connects TRBV20-1 to TRBJ1-5; the match to TRBD1 covers 7 bases. The sequenced material came from blood, either unsorted or a sorted T cell fraction (not recorded which). The CDR3 coding sequence is TGCAGTGCTAGGGCTGGGACAGTAGGCCAGCCCCAGCATTTT. It translates to CSARAGTVGQPQHF.